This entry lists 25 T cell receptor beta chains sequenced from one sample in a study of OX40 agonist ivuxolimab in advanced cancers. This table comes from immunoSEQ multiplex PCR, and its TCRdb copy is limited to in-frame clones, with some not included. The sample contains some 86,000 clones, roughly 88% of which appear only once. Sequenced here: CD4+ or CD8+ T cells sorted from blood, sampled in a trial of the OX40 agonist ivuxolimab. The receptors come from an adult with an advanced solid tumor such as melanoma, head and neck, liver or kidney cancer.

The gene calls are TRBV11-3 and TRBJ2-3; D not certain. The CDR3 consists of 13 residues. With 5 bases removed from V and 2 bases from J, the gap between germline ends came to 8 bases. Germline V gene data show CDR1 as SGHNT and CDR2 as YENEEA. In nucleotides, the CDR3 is TGTGCCAGCAGCCCGTCCCCCACAGATACGCAGTATTTT. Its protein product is CASSPSPTDTQYF.

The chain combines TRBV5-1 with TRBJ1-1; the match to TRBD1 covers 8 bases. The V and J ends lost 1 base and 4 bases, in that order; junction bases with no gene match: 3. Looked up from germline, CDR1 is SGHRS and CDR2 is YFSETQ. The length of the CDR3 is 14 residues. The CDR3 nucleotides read TGCGCCAGCAGCTTGCAGGGGGCGGGCACTGAAGCTTTCTTT. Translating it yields CASSLQGAGTEAFF.

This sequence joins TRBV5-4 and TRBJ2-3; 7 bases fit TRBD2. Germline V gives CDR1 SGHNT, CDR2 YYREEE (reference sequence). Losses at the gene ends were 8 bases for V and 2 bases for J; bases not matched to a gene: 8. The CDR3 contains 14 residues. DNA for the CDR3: TGTGCCAGTGCAGGCGGGGGATACACAGATACGCAGTATTTT. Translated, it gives CASAGGGYTDTQYF.

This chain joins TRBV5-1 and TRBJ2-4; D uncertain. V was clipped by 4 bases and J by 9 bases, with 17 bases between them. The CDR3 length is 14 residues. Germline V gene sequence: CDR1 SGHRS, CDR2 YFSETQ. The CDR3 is CASSPGGQVPIQYF. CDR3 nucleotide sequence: TGCGCCAGCAGCCCGGGTGGGCAGGTCCCCATTCAGTACTTC.

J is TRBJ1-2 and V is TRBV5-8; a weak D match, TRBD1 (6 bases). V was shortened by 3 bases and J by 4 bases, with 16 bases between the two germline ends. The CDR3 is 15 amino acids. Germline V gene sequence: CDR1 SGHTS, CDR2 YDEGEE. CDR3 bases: TGTGCCAGCAGCTCCTTGCGGGGGCAGGTCTATGGCTACACCTTC. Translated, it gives CASSSLRGQVYGYTF.

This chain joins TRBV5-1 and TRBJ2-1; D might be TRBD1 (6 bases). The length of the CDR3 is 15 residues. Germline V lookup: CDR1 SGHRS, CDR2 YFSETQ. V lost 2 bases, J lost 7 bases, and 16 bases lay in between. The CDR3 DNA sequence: TGCGCCAGCAGCTTAGCCTCGGGGACAACAAATGAGCAGTTCTTC. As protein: CASSLASGTTNEQFF.

The CDR3 DNA reads TGTGCCTGGAGTGTGGTGGGCGTCCCTAACTATGGCTACACCTTC. It specifies CAWSVVGVPNYGYTF. This rearrangement joins TRBV30 to TRBJ1-2; D is ambiguous. V gave up 0 bases and J gave up 0 bases, with 11 bases separating them. The CDR3 has 15 amino acids. The germline gives CDR1 GTSNPN, CDR2 SVGIG (reference sequence).

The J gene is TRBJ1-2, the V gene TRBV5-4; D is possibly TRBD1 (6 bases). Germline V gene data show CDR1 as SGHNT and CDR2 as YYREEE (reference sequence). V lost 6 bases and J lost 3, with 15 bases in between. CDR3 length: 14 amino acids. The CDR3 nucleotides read TGTGCCAGCACCAAGGTTGGACAGCACTATGGCTACACCTTC. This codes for CASTKVGQHYGYTF. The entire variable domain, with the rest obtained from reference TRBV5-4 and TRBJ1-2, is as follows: ETGVTQSPTHLIKTRGQQVTLRCSSQSGHNTVSWYQQALGQGPQFIFQYYREEENGRGNFPPRFSGLQFPNYSSELNVNALELDDSALYLCASTKVGQHYGYTFGSGTRLTVV.

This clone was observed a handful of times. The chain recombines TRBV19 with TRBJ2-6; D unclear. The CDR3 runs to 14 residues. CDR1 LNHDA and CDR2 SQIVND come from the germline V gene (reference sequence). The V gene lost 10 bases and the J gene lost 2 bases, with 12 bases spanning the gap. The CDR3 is CAIQSGTGANVLTF. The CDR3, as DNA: TGTGCCATTCAATCTGGGACTGGGGCCAACGTCCTGACTTTC.

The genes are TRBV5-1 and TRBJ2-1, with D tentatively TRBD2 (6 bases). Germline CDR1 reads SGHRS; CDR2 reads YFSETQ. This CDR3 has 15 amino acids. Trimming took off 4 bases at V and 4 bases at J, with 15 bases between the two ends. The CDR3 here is CASSPGTSLYNEQFF. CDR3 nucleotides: TGCGCCAGCAGCCCTGGGACTTCCCTTTACAATGAGCAGTTCTTC.

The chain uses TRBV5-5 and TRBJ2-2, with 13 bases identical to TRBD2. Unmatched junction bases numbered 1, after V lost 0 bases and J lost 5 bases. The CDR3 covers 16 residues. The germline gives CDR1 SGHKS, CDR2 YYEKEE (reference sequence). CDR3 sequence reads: CASSLVGLAGTGELFF. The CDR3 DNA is TGTGCCAGCAGCTTGGTGGGACTAGCGGGAACCGGGGAGCTGTTTTTT.

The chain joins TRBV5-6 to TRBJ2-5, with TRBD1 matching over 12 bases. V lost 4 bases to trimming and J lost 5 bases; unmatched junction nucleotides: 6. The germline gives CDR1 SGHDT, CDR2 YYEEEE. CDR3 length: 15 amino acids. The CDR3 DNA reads TGTGCCAGCAGCGTGAGGGACAGGGGGCTGGAGACCCAGTACTTC. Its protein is CASSVRDRGLETQYF.

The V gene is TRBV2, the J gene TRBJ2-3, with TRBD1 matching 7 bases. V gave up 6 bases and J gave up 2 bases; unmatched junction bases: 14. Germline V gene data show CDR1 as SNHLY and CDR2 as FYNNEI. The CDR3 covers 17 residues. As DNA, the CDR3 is TGTGCCAGCAGCCAAAACCCTCCGGGACAGACCACAGATACGCAGTATTTT. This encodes CASSQNPPGQTTDTQYF.

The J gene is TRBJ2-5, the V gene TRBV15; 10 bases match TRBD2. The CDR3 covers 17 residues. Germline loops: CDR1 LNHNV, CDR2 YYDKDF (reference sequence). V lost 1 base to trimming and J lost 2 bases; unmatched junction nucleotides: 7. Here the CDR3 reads CATSRGISGGPQETQYF. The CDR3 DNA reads TGTGCCACCAGCAGAGGGATTAGCGGGGGGCCGCAAGAGACCCAGTACTTC.

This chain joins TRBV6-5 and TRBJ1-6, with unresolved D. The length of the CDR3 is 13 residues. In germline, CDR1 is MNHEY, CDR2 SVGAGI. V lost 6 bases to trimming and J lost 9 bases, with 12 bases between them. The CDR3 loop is CASSRGYGSPLHF. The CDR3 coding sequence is TGTGCCAGCAGCCGAGGTTATGGTTCACCCCTCCACTTT.

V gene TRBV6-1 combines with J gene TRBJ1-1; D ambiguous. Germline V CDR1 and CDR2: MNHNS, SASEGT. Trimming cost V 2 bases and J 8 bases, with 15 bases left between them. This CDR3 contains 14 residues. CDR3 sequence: CASSEPGMNKEAFF. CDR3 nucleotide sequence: TGTGCCAGCAGTGAACCGGGGATGAACAAGGAAGCTTTCTTT.

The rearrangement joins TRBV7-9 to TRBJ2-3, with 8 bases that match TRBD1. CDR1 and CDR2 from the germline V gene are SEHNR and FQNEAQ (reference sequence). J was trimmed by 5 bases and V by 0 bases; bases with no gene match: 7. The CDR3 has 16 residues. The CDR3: CASSLARGQVGDTQYF. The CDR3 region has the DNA TGTGCCAGCAGCTTAGCGCGGGGACAGGTGGGAGATACGCAGTATTTT.

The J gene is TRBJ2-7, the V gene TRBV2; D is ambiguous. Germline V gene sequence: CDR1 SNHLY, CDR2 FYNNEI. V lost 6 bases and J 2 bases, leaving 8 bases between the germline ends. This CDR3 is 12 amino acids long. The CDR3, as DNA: TGTGCCAGCAGCTACAATGCCTACGAGCAGTACGTC. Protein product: CASSYNAYEQYV.

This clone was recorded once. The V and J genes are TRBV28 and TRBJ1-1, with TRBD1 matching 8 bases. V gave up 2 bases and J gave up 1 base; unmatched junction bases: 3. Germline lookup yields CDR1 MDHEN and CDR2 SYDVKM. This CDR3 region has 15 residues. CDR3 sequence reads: CASSLPGQGNTEAFF. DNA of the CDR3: TGTGCCAGCAGTTTACCAGGACAGGGGAACACTGAAGCTTTCTTT.

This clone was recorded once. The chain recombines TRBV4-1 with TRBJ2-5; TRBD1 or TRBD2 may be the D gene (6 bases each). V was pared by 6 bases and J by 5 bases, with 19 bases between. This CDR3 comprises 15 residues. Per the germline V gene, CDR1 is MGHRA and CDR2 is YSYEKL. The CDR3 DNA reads TGCGCCAGCAGACCCGGGCCTCAAGGGGGGGAGACCCAGTACTTC. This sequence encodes CASRPGPQGGETQYF.

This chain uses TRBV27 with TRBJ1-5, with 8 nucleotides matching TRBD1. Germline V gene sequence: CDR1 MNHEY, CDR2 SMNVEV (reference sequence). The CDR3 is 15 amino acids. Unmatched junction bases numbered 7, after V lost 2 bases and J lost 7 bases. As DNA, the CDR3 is TGTGCCAGCAGTTTAACCGGACAGGGAGGGCAGCCCCAGCATTTT. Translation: CASSLTGQGGQPQHF.

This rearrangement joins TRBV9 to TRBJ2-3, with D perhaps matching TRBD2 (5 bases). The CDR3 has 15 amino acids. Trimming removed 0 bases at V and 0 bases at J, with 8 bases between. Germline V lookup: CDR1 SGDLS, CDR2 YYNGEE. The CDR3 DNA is TGTGCCAGCAGCGTAGGCGGAGGCAGCACAGATACGCAGTATTTT. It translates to CASSVGGGSTDTQYF.

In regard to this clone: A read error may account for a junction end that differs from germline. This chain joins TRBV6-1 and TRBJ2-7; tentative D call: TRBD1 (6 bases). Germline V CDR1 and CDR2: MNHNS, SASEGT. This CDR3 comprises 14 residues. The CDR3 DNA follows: TGTGCCAGCGTAAGGGGGACCGGGCCTCTCGAGCAGTGCTTC. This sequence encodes CASVRGTGPLEQCF.

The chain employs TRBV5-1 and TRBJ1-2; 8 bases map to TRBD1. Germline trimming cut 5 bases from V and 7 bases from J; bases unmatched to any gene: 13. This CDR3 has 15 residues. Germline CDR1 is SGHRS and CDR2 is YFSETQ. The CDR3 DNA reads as TGCGCCAGCAGTAATCGGACAGGGATCGCCGGTGGCTACACCTTC. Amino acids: CASSNRTGIAGGYTF.

The CDR3 DNA reads as TGTGCCAGCAGCCCCCGGGCACAGACATCTAACTATGGCTACACCTTC. This gives the protein CASSPRAQTSNYGYTF. The rearrangement links TRBV7-9 to TRBJ1-2; the D is unclear. Germline V gene lookup returns CDR1 SEHNR and CDR2 FQNEAQ (reference sequence). This CDR3 is built from 16 residues. The V end lost 5 bases, the J end lost 0 bases, and 16 bases lay between the germline ends. Looking up the rest from reference TRBV7-9 and TRBJ1-2 gives the full variable domain: DTGVSQNPRHKITKRGQNVTFRCDPISEHNRLYWYRQTLGQGPEFLTYFQNEAQLEKSRLLSDRFSAERPKGSFSTLEIQRTEQGDSAMYLCASSPRAQTSNYGYTFGSGTRLTVV.